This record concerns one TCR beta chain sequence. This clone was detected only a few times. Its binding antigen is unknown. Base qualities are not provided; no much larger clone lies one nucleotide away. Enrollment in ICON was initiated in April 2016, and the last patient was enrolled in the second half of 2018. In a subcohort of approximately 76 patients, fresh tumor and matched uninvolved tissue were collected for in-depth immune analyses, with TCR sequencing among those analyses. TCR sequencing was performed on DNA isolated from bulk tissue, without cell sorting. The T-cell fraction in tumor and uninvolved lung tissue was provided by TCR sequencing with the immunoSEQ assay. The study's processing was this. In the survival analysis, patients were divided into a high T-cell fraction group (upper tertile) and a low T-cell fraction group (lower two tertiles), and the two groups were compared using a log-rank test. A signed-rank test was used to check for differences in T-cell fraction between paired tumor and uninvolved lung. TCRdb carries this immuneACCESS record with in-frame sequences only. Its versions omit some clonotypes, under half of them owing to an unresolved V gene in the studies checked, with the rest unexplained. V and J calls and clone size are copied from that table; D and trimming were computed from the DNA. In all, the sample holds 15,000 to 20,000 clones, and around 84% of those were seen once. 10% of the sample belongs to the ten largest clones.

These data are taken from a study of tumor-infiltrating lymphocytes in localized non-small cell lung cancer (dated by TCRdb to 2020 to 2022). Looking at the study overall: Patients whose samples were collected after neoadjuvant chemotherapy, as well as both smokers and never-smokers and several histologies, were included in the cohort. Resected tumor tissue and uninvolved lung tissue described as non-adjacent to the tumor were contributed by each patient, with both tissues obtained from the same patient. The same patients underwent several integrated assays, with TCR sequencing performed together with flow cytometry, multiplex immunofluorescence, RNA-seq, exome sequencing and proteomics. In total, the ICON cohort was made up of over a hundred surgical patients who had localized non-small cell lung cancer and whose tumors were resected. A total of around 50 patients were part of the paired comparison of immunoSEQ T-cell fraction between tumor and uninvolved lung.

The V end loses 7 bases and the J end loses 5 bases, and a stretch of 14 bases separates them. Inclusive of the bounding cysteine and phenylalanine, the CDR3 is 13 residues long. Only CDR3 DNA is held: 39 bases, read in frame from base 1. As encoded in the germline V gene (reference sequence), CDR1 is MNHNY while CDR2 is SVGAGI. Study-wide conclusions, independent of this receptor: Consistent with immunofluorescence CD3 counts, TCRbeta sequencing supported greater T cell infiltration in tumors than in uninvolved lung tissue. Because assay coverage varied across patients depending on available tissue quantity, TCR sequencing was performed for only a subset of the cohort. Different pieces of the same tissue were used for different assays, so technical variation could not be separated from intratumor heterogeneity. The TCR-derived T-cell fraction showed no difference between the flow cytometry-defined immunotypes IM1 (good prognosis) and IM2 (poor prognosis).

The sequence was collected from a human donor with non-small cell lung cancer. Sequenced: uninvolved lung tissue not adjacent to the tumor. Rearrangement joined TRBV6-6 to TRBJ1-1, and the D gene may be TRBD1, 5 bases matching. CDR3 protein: CASTPDPGTEAFF. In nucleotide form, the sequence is TGTGCCAGCACCCCGGACCCAGGGACTGAAGCTTTCTTT.